The T cell receptor beta chain under discussion was sequenced for a study of CD8 T cells in ankylosing spondylitis. From the 5' RACE reads, TCRdb called clonotypes with MiXCR, one entry per CDR3 protein. The table has fewer than 450,000 distinct CDR3 sequences, approximately 17% seen once. In the case of this clonotype: Its antigen is not identified.

Germline assignment: CDR1 SGHRS and CDR2 YFSETQ. CDR3 length equals 15 residues. The V end was cut by 1 base, the J end by 8 bases, with 13 bases between. Study-wide points: A TCR beta motif of eight highly homologous variants appeared characteristic of ankylosing spondylitis blood.

The chain employs TRBV5-1 and TRBJ1-6, with D perhaps TRBD1 (5 bases). The TCR was taken from a male donor with ankylosing spondylitis. The sample taken for sequencing was blood, either unsorted or a sorted T cell fraction (not recorded which). The CDR3 DNA is TGCGCCAGCAGCTTGTTTGGAGGGGCGGATTCACCCCTCCACTTT. This gives the protein CASSLFGGADSPLHF. The complete variable domain, with remaining parts taken from reference TRBV5-1 and TRBJ1-6, reads KAGVTQTPRYLIKTRGQQVTLSCSPISGHRSVSWYQQTPGQGLQFLFEYFSETQRNKGNFPGRFSGRQFSNSRSEMNVSTLELGDSALYLCASSLFGGADSPLHFGNGTRLTVT.